These 25 T cell receptor beta chains were sequenced from one sample in a study of control samples from healthy donors and cancer patients. TCRdb's copy holds only in-frame clones and misses some; the assay was immunoSEQ multiplex PCR. Of about 96,000 clones listed, over 90% were seen once; the top ten hold less than 10%. Specimen: blood. These receptors all stem from a man aged 18 to 35 in good health.

The chain links TRBV4-3 to TRBJ2-5; 10 bases fit TRBD2. After removal of 1 base from V and 3 bases from J, the junction contained 2 bases not matched to a gene. In germline, CDR1 is LGHNA, CDR2 YSLEER. This CDR3 spans 15 amino acids. The CDR3 DNA reads TGCGCCAGCAGCCAAGGGCTAGCGGGAGAAGAGACCCAGTACTTC. Translating it yields CASSQGLAGEETQYF.

The chain has TRBV29-1 and TRBJ1-1, with TRBD1 matching over 10 bases. CDR3 length: 12 residues. Losses at the gene ends were 8 bases for V and 5 bases for J; bases not matched to a gene: 5. Germline lookup yields CDR1 SQVTM and CDR2 ANQGSEA. The CDR3 DNA reads as TGCAGCACAGGACAGGGGGGGACTGAAGCTTTCTTT. This sequence encodes CSTGQGGTEAFF.

V and J are TRBV6-1 and TRBJ2-7; D is undetermined. V lost 2 bases to trimming and J lost 3 bases, with 8 bases between them. The CDR3 has 13 amino acids. CDR1 and CDR2 (germline): MNHNS, SASEGT. The CDR3 region has the DNA TGTGCCAGCAGTGAATATAACAACTACGAGCAGTACTTC. Amino acid sequence: CASSEYNNYEQYF.

The chain joins TRBV6-5 to TRBJ1-3; 9 nucleotides line up with TRBD1. This CDR3 is 14 amino acids long. V was clipped by 8 bases and J by 7 bases; unmatched bases: 9. The germline gives CDR1 MNHEY, CDR2 SVGAGI. Written as DNA, the CDR3 is TGTGCCAGCCTCCTGGACAGGGGCCGGAACACCATATATTTT. Its protein product is CASLLDRGRNTIYF.

The rearrangement links TRBV7-8 to TRBJ1-6; 8 bases agree with TRBD1. Germline lookup yields CDR1 SGHVS and CDR2 FQNEAQ. V shed 5 bases and J 11 bases; nucleotides not matched to a gene: 14. The CDR3 extends over 16 amino acids. CDR3: CASSLLWGQEVPPLHF. The CDR3 region has the DNA TGTGCCAGCAGCCTCCTCTGGGGACAGGAGGTTCCACCCCTCCACTTT.

The V call is TRBV7-9, the J call TRBJ2-1; D not resolved. V was clipped by 1 base and J by 9 bases, with 7 bases between them. Germline loops: CDR1 SEHNR, CDR2 FQNEAQ (reference sequence). CDR3 length: 12 residues. CDR3 in amino acids: CASSLVSREQFF. In DNA, the CDR3 is TGTGCCAGCAGCTTAGTCAGTCGTGAGCAGTTCTTC.

The rearrangement uses TRBV7-2 and TRBJ2-3; 8 bases match TRBD2. The CDR3 is made up of 17 amino acids. Trimming removed 1 base from V and 2 bases from J; junction bases left unmatched: 8. Germline CDR1 is SGHTA and CDR2 is FQGNSA. In nucleotides, the CDR3 is TGTGCCAGCAGCTTAGGAAGCGGGAGACGGTCCACAGATACGCAGTATTTT. Translated, it gives CASSLGSGRRSTDTQYF.

The chain combines TRBV6-5 with TRBJ1-2, with D possibly matching TRBD1 (5 bases). Trimming took 2 bases from V and 4 from J, leaving 14 bases between them. Per germline, CDR1 MNHEY and CDR2 SVGAGI. The CDR3 is 15 amino acids. CDR3 loop: CASSYRGRGTYGYTF. DNA of the CDR3: TGTGCCAGCAGTTACCGGGGCCGGGGTACCTATGGCTACACCTTC.

This chain connects TRBV19 to TRBJ2-1; no reliable D call. The ends were cut back, 1 base at V and 0 bases at J, with 13 bases in the middle. The CDR3 has 17 amino acids. Per the germline V gene, CDR1 is LNHDA and CDR2 is SQIVND (reference sequence). The CDR3 reads CASSIVLAPSSYNEQFF. The CDR3 DNA sequence: TGTGCCAGTAGTATAGTTCTCGCACCCAGCTCCTACAATGAGCAGTTCTTC.

This clone occurred once. The V call is TRBV19, the J call TRBJ2-1; 7 nucleotides align to TRBD1. Germline CDR1 and CDR2: LNHDA and SQIVND (reference sequence). The V and J ends lost 7 bases and 8 bases, in that order; junction bases with no gene match: 14. The CDR3 has 15 amino acids. The CDR3 region has the DNA TGTGCCAGTATAAACAGGGGACAACGGTCGGATGAGCAGTTCTTC. Encoded protein: CASINRGQRSDEQFF.

J is TRBJ2-1 and V is TRBV4-1; TRBD1 might be the D (6 bases). The CDR3 has 17 residues. Looked up from germline, CDR1 is MGHRA and CDR2 is YSYEKL. V was trimmed by 0 bases and J by 0 bases, leaving 12 bases between them. The CDR3, as DNA: TGCGCCAGCAGCCAAGACCCCCGGACAGCCTCCTACAATGAGCAGTTCTTC. Encoded protein: CASSQDPRTASYNEQFF.

This chain uses TRBV30 with TRBJ2-7, with 10 bases identical to TRBD1. The J segment lost 6 bases and the V segment lost 3 bases, leaving 11 bases of the junction unmatched. CDR3 length: 15 amino acids. In germline, CDR1 is GTSNPN, CDR2 SVGIG (reference sequence). This CDR3 reads CAWRLDRTGGFEQYF. CDR3 nucleotides: TGTGCCTGGAGACTAGACAGGACAGGGGGTTTCGAGCAGTACTTC.

V gene TRBV5-6 combines with J gene TRBJ2-7; D unclear. This CDR3 comprises 15 residues. The germline V gene has CDR1 SGHDT and CDR2 YYEEEE. The ends were cut back, 5 bases at V and 0 bases at J, with 15 bases in the middle. The CDR3 DNA is TGTGCCAGCAGTGATTGGACGGAAAGCTCCTACGAGCAGTACTTC. Its protein is CASSDWTESSYEQYF.

J is TRBJ2-2 and V is TRBV5-1; 7 nucleotides align to TRBD2. The V segment lost 7 bases and the J segment 1 base; nucleotides outside the gene matches: 4. This CDR3 is 14 amino acids long. Germline V lookup: CDR1 SGHRS, CDR2 YFSETQ. CDR3 sequence reads: CASRERGNTGELFF. As DNA, the CDR3 is TGCGCCAGCCGCGAGCGGGGGAACACCGGGGAGCTGTTTTTT.

V is TRBV2 and J is TRBJ2-1, with D maybe TRBD2 (6 bases). The CDR3 has 14 residues. Germline V gives CDR1 SNHLY, CDR2 FYNNEI. Trimming stripped 4 bases from V and 3 bases from J, with 10 bases between. The CDR3 coding sequence is TGTGCCAGCAGTGGTCGGGGGATCTACAATGAGCAGTTCTTC. It specifies CASSGRGIYNEQFF.

The gene calls are TRBV18 and TRBJ1-2; TRBD1 matches at 7 bases. Germline V gene sequence: CDR1 KGHSH, CDR2 LQKENI. The trim removed 5 bases at V and 5 bases at J, leaving 8 bases unmatched. CDR3 size: 14 residues. The CDR3 here is CASSVTQGDYGYTF. The CDR3 bases are TGTGCCAGCTCAGTTACTCAGGGGGATTATGGCTACACCTTC.

The rearrangement uses TRBV27 and TRBJ2-7, with D tentatively TRBD2 (5 bases). This CDR3 comprises 15 residues. The germline gives CDR1 MNHEY, CDR2 SMNVEV (reference sequence). V gave up 8 bases and J gave up 2 bases, with 19 bases separating them. The CDR3 spells CASSFGVTEPYEQYF. In DNA, the CDR3 is TGTGCCAGCTCCTTCGGGGTGACGGAGCCCTACGAGCAGTACTTC.

This chain joins TRBV2 and TRBJ1-1, with 8 bases matching TRBD1. The CDR3 is made up of 17 amino acids. V lost 3 bases, J lost 1 base, and 10 bases stayed unmatched. CDR1 SNHLY and CDR2 FYNNEI come from the germline V gene. The CDR3 spells CASSDGTGAPWNTEAFF. In DNA, the CDR3 is TGTGCCAGCAGTGACGGGACAGGCGCACCCTGGAACACTGAAGCTTTCTTT. The variable domain in full, completed from reference TRBV2 and TRBJ1-1, reads EPEVTQTPSHQVTQMGQEVILRCVPISNHLYFYWYRQILGQKVEFLVSFYNNEISEKSEIFDDQFSVERPDGSNFTLKIRSTKLEDSAMYFCASSDGTGAPWNTEAFFGQGTRLTVV.

The chain employs TRBV7-2 and TRBJ2-3, with D uncertain. Trimming removed 5 bases at V and 0 bases at J, with 12 bases between. The CDR3 runs 15 residues. Germline assignment: CDR1 SGHTA and CDR2 FQGNSA. This chain's CDR3 is CASSTTGGSTDTQYF. For the CDR3, the DNA is TGTGCCAGCAGCACAACGGGCGGTAGCACAGATACGCAGTATTTT.

V usage is TRBV12-3 or TRBV12-4 and J usage is TRBJ1-1; D might be TRBD1 (5 bases). Trimming took off 6 bases at V and 11 bases at J, with 13 bases between the two ends. This CDR3 spans 11 amino acids. The CDR3 sequence: CASSLRESAFF. The CDR3 region has the DNA TGTGCCAGCAGCCTCAGGGAATCCGCTTTCTTT.

The rearrangement joins TRBV4-2 to TRBJ1-4; TRBD1 might be the D (5 bases). The CDR3 covers 17 residues. Trimming shortened V by 0 bases and J by 8 bases, and 19 bases separated the two germline ends. Germline V gene lookup returns CDR1 LGHNA and CDR2 YNFKEQ. The CDR3 DNA reads as TGTGCCAGCAGCCAAGATCACATCGGGCAGGGTAGCGAAAAACTGTTTTTT. This encodes CASSQDHIGQGSEKLFF.

The chain uses TRBV5-1 and TRBJ2-1; perhaps TRBD1 as D (5 bases). Between the trimmed V and J ends, which lost 4 bases and 0 bases, there was a span of 11 bases. Germline CDR1 is SGHRS and CDR2 is YFSETQ. The CDR3 contains 15 residues. CDR3 bases: TGCGCCAGCAGCAAAACAGGAGTCTCCTACAATGAGCAGTTCTTC. This codes for CASSKTGVSYNEQFF.

V and J are TRBV6-6 and TRBJ2-7, with 7 bases fitting TRBD1. The CDR3 has 16 residues. Per the germline V gene, CDR1 is MNHNY and CDR2 is SVGAGI (reference sequence). The V and J ends lost 0 bases and 3 bases, in that order; junction bases with no gene match: 8. CDR3 sequence reads: CASSYSKTTGDYEQYF. The CDR3 region has the DNA TGTGCCAGCAGTTACTCAAAAACTACAGGGGACTACGAGCAGTACTTC.

The genes are TRBV24-1 and TRBJ1-3; a possible D gene is TRBD1 (5 bases). The CDR3 totals 18 residues. CDR1 is KGHDR, CDR2 SFDVKD, per germline. V was clipped by 5 bases and J by 0 bases, with 19 bases between them. The CDR3 spells CATSVEATAKYSGNTIYF. The CDR3 region has the DNA TGTGCCACCAGTGTTGAAGCGACAGCAAAATACTCTGGAAACACCATATATTTT.

This chain joins TRBV7-9 and TRBJ2-3, with 12 nucleotides matching TRBD2. Per germline, CDR1 SEHNR and CDR2 FQNEAQ (reference sequence). The V segment lost 4 bases and the J segment 2 bases; nucleotides outside the gene matches: 4. The CDR3 length is 16 residues. The CDR3 DNA is TGTGCCAGCAGCTCCCGGACTAGCGGGAACACAGATACGCAGTATTTT. Its protein is CASSSRTSGNTDTQYF.